The 20 T cell receptor beta chains presented below share a single source sample, sequenced in a study of blood T cell repertoires in COVID-19 (dated by TCRdb to the early 2020s). Libraries were built with the immunoSEQ multiplex PCR assay. Imported from immuneACCESS, the table was reduced by TCRdb to in-frame sequences with V and J called. These copies leave out some clones; in studies compared against another copy, an unresolved V gene accounts for under half, and the cause of the remainder is not known. Counted in this sample were about 220,000 clones; about 83% of them appeared once. The ten largest clones add up to 3% to 4.5% of the sample. Sequenced input: PBMCs or T cells enriched from blood (not recorded which). The source of these receptors is a woman aged 35 to 49 who had been exposed to COVID-19.

The gene calls are TRBV21-1 and TRBJ1-1; the table names TRBD1, a call not compared with the DNA. TRBV21-1 is termed a pseudogene. This CDR3 has 19 amino acids. CDR3 protein: CASSKAEGGGLGENTEAFF. The CDR3 nucleotides are TGTGCCAGCAGCAAAGCCGAAGGTGGGGGCCTGGGGGAGAACACTGAAGCTTTCTTT.

The chain is built from TRBV7-2 and TRBJ2-1; D not resolved. In germline, CDR1 is SGHTA, CDR2 FQGNSA. The length of the CDR3 is 13 residues. The V and J ends lost 4 bases and 9 bases respectively, with 13 bases between them. CDR3 amino acids: CASSSNPRGEQFF. In DNA form, the CDR3 reads TGTGCCAGCAGCTCCAATCCCCGCGGTGAGCAGTTCTTC.

The V gene is TRBV12-3 or TRBV12-4, the J gene TRBJ1-1, with D maybe TRBD1 (6 bases). Deletions cut 4 bases from V and 4 bases from J, with 10 bases between. The CDR3 runs 13 residues. DNA for the CDR3: TGTGCCAGCAGTTGGGACAAGGGCACTGAAGCTTTCTTT. Translated: CASSWDKGTEAFF.

The V call is TRBV3-1 (or the pseudogene TRBV3-2), the J call TRBJ1-2, with D perhaps TRBD1 (6 bases). Germline lookup yields CDR1 LGHDT and CDR2 YNNKEL (reference sequence). V lost 4 bases, J lost 7 bases, and 13 bases lay in between. This CDR3 contains 13 residues. The chain's CDR3 is CASSPLGAGGYTF. CDR3 DNA: TGTGCCAGCAGCCCTCTGGGGGCAGGTGGCTACACCTTC.

This clone showed up just once. The rearrangement links TRBV7-9 to TRBJ1-1; TRBD1 aligns across 9 bases. This CDR3 is 15 amino acids long. V was pared by 5 bases and J by 4 bases, with 8 bases of the junction left unmatched. Looked up from germline, CDR1 is SEHNR and CDR2 is FQNEAQ (reference sequence). As DNA, the CDR3 is TGTGCCAGCAGCACCCGGGACAGGGAGAGCACTGAAGCTTTCTTT. This gives the protein CASSTRDRESTEAFF.

This chain links TRBV11-2 with TRBJ1-1; 7 bases match TRBD1. With 4 bases clipped from V and 5 bases from J, the junction kept 7 bases outside the gene matches. The CDR3 consists of 14 residues. The germline CDR1 and CDR2 sequences are SGHAT and FQNNGV. This chain's CDR3 is CASSSQQGWTEAFF. DNA for the CDR3: TGTGCCAGCAGCTCCCAACAGGGGTGGACTGAAGCTTTCTTT.

The CDR3 nucleotides are TGCGCCAGCAGCTTGGCGCGGGTAGGGGGTGAAAAACTGTTTTTT. Protein product: CASSLARVGGEKLFF. The V call is TRBV5-1, the J call TRBJ1-4; the D gene is possibly TRBD1 (6 bases). CDR3 size: 15 residues. Germline V gene data show CDR1 as SGHRS and CDR2 as YFSETQ. Deletions cut 0 bases from V and 7 bases from J, with 13 bases between. Complete variable domain (other parts from reference TRBV5-1 and TRBJ1-4): KAGVTQTPRYLIKTRGQQVTLSCSPISGHRSVSWYQQTPGQGLQFLFEYFSETQRNKGNFPGRFSGRQFSNSRSEMNVSTLELGDSALYLCASSLARVGGEKLFFGSGTQLSVL.

This clone was counted once. V usage is TRBV7-2 and J usage is TRBJ1-5; no reliable D call. The CDR3 is 15 amino acids. Germline V gives CDR1 SGHTA, CDR2 FQGNSA. Trimming took off 1 base at V and 4 bases at J, with 11 bases between the two ends. Written as DNA, the CDR3 is TGTGCCAGCAGCTTAGGCGATACGGGAAATCAGCCCCAGCATTTT. This translates into CASSLGDTGNQPQHF.

The chain links TRBV18 to TRBJ1-3; D is perhaps TRBD1 (6 bases). V was cut by 5 bases and J by 0 bases, with 17 bases left in between. Germline CDR1 and CDR2: KGHSH and LQKENI. This CDR3 has 17 residues. This CDR3 is CASSGRRDTLSGNTIYF. The CDR3, as DNA: TGTGCCAGCTCAGGTCGCCGGGACACCCTCTCTGGAAACACCATATATTTT. Together with reference TRBV18 and TRBJ1-3, the CDR3 gives the full variable domain: NAGVMQNPRHLVRRRGQEARLRCSPMKGHSHVYWYRQLPEEGLKFMVYLQKENIIDESGMPKERFSAEFPKEGPSILRIQQVVRGDSAAYFCASSGRRDTLSGNTIYFGEGSWLTVV.

This clone was seen more than once but under ten times. The CDR3 DNA reads TGTGCCAGCAGCCTTACAGGGTACCTCATGGTGAGCAATCAGCCCCAGCATTTT. This translates into CASSLTGYLMVSNQPQHF. The chain couples TRBV28 to TRBJ1-5, with TRBD1 as a possible D gene (6 bases). V was cut by 6 bases and J by 1 base, with 22 bases left in between. This CDR3 contains 18 residues. Germline V gene lookup returns CDR1 MDHEN and CDR2 SYDVKM.

The chain is built from TRBV7-2 and TRBJ2-5; D possibly corresponds to TRBD1 (6 bases). The CDR3 has 14 residues. In germline, CDR1 is SGHTA, CDR2 FQGNSA. The V and J ends lost 5 bases and 2 bases respectively, with 12 bases between them. CDR3 loop: CASSRTASQETQYF. The CDR3 DNA reads as TGTGCCAGCAGCCGGACAGCCTCACAAGAGACCCAGTACTTC.

This clone came up a few times. V and J are TRBV5-4 and TRBJ1-2; the D gene is possibly TRBD1 (5 bases). Trimming cost V 3 bases and J 7 bases, with 10 bases left between them. This CDR3 comprises 12 residues. CDR1 is SGHNT, CDR2 YYREEE, per germline (reference sequence). CDR3 loop: CASSSYRSGYTF. DNA of the CDR3: TGTGCCAGCAGCTCCTACAGGTCTGGCTACACCTTC. The whole variable domain, filled in from reference TRBV5-4 and TRBJ1-2, reads ETGVTQSPTHLIKTRGQQVTLRCSSQSGHNTVSWYQQALGQGPQFIFQYYREEENGRGNFPPRFSGLQFPNYSSELNVNALELDDSALYLCASSSYRSGYTFGSGTRLTVV.

This chain links TRBV5-5 with TRBJ2-7, with D hard to call. The germline CDR1 and CDR2 sequences are SGHKS and YYEKEE (reference sequence). V was cut by 4 bases and J by 3 bases, with 11 bases left in between. The CDR3 is 13 amino acids. In nucleotides, the CDR3 is TGTGCCAGCAGCCCCCGTCCCCTCTACGAGCAGTACTTC. It yields the protein CASSPRPLYEQYF.

This chain links TRBV7-3 with TRBJ1-1; 9 nucleotides match TRBD1. Germline V CDR1 and CDR2: SGHTA, FQGTGA. The CDR3 runs to 14 residues. V was clipped by 3 bases and J by 10 bases; unmatched bases: 9. The CDR3 sequence is CASSLAQGAERAFF. CDR3 nucleotides: TGTGCCAGCAGCTTGGCACAGGGGGCTGAGAGAGCTTTCTTT.

The chain is built from TRBV7-9 and TRBJ1-5, with unresolved D. CDR1 SEHNR and CDR2 FQNEAQ come from the germline V gene (reference sequence). V was pared by 2 bases and J by 3 bases, with 17 bases between. The CDR3 consists of 17 residues. Written as DNA, the CDR3 is TGTGCCAGCAGCTTACTTCCGCGGAGAGGGAACAATCAGCCCCAGCATTTT. It is translated as CASSLLPRRGNNQPQHF.

The chain employs TRBV28 and TRBJ1-1, with 8 positions matching TRBD1. CDR1 MDHEN and CDR2 SYDVKM come from the germline V gene. Losses at the gene ends were 10 bases for V and 4 bases for J; bases not matched to a gene: 11. The CDR3 has 14 residues. CDR3 protein: CATSQGDWITEAFF. The CDR3 DNA is TGTGCCACTTCACAGGGGGATTGGATCACTGAAGCTTTCTTT.

The rearrangement links TRBV2 to TRBJ2-7, with 7 bases fitting TRBD1. Trimming removed 10 bases from V and 5 bases from J; junction bases left unmatched: 2. Looked up from germline, CDR1 is SNHLY and CDR2 is FYNNEI. The CDR3 runs 10 residues. CDR3 nucleotides: TGTGCCACAGGACAGGACGAGCAGTACTTC. This sequence encodes CATGQDEQYF.

The chain joins TRBV7-2 to TRBJ1-3; D not resolved. V was pared by 1 base and J by 4 bases, with 8 bases between. Germline CDR1 and CDR2: SGHTA and FQGNSA. The CDR3 contains 14 residues. The CDR3 DNA is TGTGCCAGCAGCTTAGTGGCATCAGGAAACACCATATATTTT. Protein sequence: CASSLVASGNTIYF.

The rearrangement uses TRBV27 and TRBJ1-2; TRBD1 aligns across 8 bases. Losses at the gene ends were 4 bases for V and 2 bases for J; bases not matched to a gene: 9. Germline CDR1 reads MNHEY; CDR2 reads SMNVEV (reference sequence). CDR3 length equals 16 residues. The CDR3 bases are TGTGCCAGCAGTTCCGGACAGGGCTTCGTAAACTATGGCTACACCTTC. This sequence encodes CASSSGQGFVNYGYTF.

The chain recombines TRBV4-1 with TRBJ2-1; a weak D match, TRBD2 (6 bases). V was cut by 1 base and J by 10 bases, with 11 bases left in between. Germline V gene lookup returns CDR1 MGHRA and CDR2 YSYEKL. The CDR3 is 13 amino acids. Here the CDR3 DNA reads TGCGCCAGCAGCCAAGCCCCTAGCGAGGAGCAGTTCTTC. It yields the protein CASSQAPSEEQFF.